The sequence of this T cell receptor beta chain was determined in a study of T cell clonality in common variable immunodeficiency. Caucasian heritage predominated among both patients and controls. Sequencing input was equivalent genomic DNA from CVID and controls. Produced via immunoSEQ multiplex PCR; TCRdb's table is partial and in-frame only. This sample has around 34,000 clones and no singletons, with around 3% in the ten largest. Study outcomes and limitations: Compared with controls, CVID subjects had fewer shared TCRbeta clones. Reportedly, TCR beta sequences from common variable immunodeficiency showed fewer deletions and N-nucleotide insertions.

The table lists this clone with many counts. Its antigen is unidentified. The read terminates 3 residues ahead of where the CDR3 ends, so the germline J gene completes it. This CDR3 contains 14 residues. CDR1 and CDR2 from the germline V gene are WNHNN and SYGVQD (reference sequence). V was clipped by 4 bases and J by 1 base, with 7 bases between them. The material sequenced was peripheral blood mononuclear cells. The source of this sequence is a person aged 18-70 years in good health. The chain joins TRBV10-1 to TRBJ2-2; tentatively, D is TRBD1 (5 bases). CDR3 residues: CASSGQGNTGELFF. Partial CDR3 DNA: TGCGCCAGCAGTGGGCAGGGGAACACCGGGGAG.